This TCR beta chain appears in the sequencing data of a study of blood T cell repertoires in COVID-19. Study information: T cells, B-cell-depleted T cells, or PBMCs supplied cDNA or gDNA.

In assigning cohorts, the study relied on participant-reported clinical history. Repertoires were generated with immunoSEQ multiplex PCR, while TCRdb's copy carries only in-frame clones and drops some. The data show 200,000 to 250,000 clones, about nine tenths seen once. The V gene lost 4 bases and the J gene lost 4 bases, with 20 bases spanning the gap. CDR1 and CDR2 from the germline V gene are SGHRS and YFSETQ. This CDR3 has 17 amino acids. This TCR derives from a man younger than 40 in a cohort exposed to, infected with or recovered from COVID-19 (not recorded which). The sequenced sample consisted of PBMCs or T cells enriched from blood (not recorded which). The chain carries TRBV5-1 and TRBJ1-4; tentative D call: TRBD1 (5 bases). CDR3 sequence: CASSPSLGAGYNEKLFF. The CDR3 DNA sequence: TGCGCCAGCAGCCCTTCCTTAGGGGCCGGCTATAATGAAAAACTGTTTTTT. The whole variable domain, filled in from reference TRBV5-1 and TRBJ1-4, reads KAGVTQTPRYLIKTRGQQVTLSCSPISGHRSVSWYQQTPGQGLQFLFEYFSETQRNKGNFPGRFSGRQFSNSRSEMNVSTLELGDSALYLCASSPSLGAGYNEKLFFGSGTQLSVL.